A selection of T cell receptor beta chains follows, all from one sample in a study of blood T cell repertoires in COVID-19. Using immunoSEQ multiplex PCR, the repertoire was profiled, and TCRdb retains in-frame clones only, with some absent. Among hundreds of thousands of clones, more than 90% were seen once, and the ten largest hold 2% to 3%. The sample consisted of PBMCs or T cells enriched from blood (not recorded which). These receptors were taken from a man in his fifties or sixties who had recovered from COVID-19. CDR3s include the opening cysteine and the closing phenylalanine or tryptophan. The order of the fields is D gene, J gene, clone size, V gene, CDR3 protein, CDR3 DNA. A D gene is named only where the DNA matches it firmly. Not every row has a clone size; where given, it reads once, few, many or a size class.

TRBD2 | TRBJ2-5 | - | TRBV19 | CASSTRTSGRAPQETQYF | TGTGCCAGTAGTACCCGGACTAGCGGGAGGGCCCCTCAGGAGACCCAGTACTTC
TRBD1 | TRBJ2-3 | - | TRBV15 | CATSRGQGADTQYF | TGTGCCACCAGCAGAGGACAGGGGGCAGATACGCAGTATTTT
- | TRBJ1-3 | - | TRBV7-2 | CASSSLSDTIYF | TGTGCCAGCAGCTCCCTCTCGGACACCATATATTTT
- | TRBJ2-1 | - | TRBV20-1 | CSAREYYEQFF | TGCAGTGCTCGCGAATACTATGAGCAGTTCTTC
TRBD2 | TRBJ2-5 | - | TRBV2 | CASDGLAGASGETQYF | TGTGCCAGCGACGGGCTAGCGGGAGCGTCCGGTGAGACCCAGTACTTC
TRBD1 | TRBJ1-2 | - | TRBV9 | CASSVGQGYGYTF | TGTGCCAGCAGCGTAGGACAGGGGTATGGCTACACCTTC
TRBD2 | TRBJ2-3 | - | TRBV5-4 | CASSRGLAGTRGTDTQYF | TGTGCCAGCAGCAGGGGACTAGCGGGAACGAGGGGCACAGATACGCAGTATTTT
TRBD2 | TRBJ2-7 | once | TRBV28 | CASSPGGTDASEQYF | TGTGCCAGCAGTCCGGGGGGGACGGACGCCTCGGAGCAGTACTTC
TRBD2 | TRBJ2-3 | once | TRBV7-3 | CASSPQGGLAPDTQYF | TGTGCCAGCAGCCCACAGGGCGGACTAGCCCCAGATACGCAGTATTTT
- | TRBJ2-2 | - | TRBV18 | CASSRGQQKNTGELFF | TGTGCCAGCTCCCGAGGGCAGCAGAAGAACACCGGGGAGCTGTTTTTT
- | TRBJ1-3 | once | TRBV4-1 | CASSQEGGRLPGNTIYF | TGCGCCAGCAGCCAGGAAGGAGGGAGACTCCCTGGAAACACCATATATTTT
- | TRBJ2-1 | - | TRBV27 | CASSLVRGKSYNEQFF | TGTGCCAGCAGTTTGGTCCGGGGTAAATCCTACAATGAGCAGTTCTTC
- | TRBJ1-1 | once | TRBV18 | CASSPGRVGSEAFF | TGTGCCAGCTCACCCGGCAGGGTCGGTTCTGAAGCTTTCTTT
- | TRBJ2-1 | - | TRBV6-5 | CASIQTRSSYNEQFF | TGTGCCAGCATTCAGACTCGGAGCTCCTACAATGAGCAGTTCTTC
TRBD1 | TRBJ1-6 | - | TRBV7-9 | CASSRDRVYSPLHF | TGTGCCAGCAGCCGTGACAGGGTCTATTCACCCCTCCACTTT
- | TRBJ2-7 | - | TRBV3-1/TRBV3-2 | CASSQPMTGTTYEQYF | TGTGCCAGCAGCCAACCGATGACAGGAACTACGTACGAGCAGTACTTC
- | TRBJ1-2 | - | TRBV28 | CASSNEQGNYGYTF | TGTGCCAGCAGCAATGAACAGGGAAACTATGGCTACACCTTC
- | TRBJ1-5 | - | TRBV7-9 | CASSLTGGWGQPQHF | TGTGCCAGCAGCCTAACCGGGGGGTGGGGTCAGCCCCAGCATTTT
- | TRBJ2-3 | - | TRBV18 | CASSLGGRGASTDTQYF | TGTGCCAGCTCACTCGGAGGCAGGGGTGCCAGCACAGATACGCAGTATTTT
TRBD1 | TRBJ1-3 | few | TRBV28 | CASSSGGEISGNTIYF | TGTGCCAGCAGTTCAGGGGGCGAAATCTCTGGAAACACCATATATTTT
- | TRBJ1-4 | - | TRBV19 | CASSITSGGKLFF | TGTGCCAGTAGTATCACGTCGGGAGGAAAACTGTTTTTT
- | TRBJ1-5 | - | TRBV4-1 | CASSNRLNQPQHF | TGCGCCAGCAGCAACAGGTTAAATCAGCCCCAGCATTTT
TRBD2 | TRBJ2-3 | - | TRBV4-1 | CASSSTPPGLAADTQYF | TGCGCCAGCAGCTCCACCCCCCCGGGACTAGCGGCAGATACGCAGTATTTT
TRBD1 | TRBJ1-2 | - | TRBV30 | CAWSVVGTGGDGYTF | TGTGCCTGGAGTGTAGTCGGGACAGGGGGCGATGGCTACACCTTC
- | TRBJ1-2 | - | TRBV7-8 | CASSPRGDYGYTF | TGTGCCAGCAGCCCCCGCGGGGACTATGGCTACACCTTC
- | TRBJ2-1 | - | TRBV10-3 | CAISQDYNEQFF | TGTGCCATCAGTCAGGATTACAATGAGCAGTTCTTC
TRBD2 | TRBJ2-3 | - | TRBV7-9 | CASSHSGTRRTDTQYF | TGTGCCAGCAGCCATTCCGGGACTAGGAGGACAGATACGCAGTATTTT
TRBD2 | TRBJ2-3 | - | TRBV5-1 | CASIPSSSGSRSDTQYF | TGCGCCAGCATCCCGTCATCTAGCGGGAGTAGATCAGATACGCAGTATTTT
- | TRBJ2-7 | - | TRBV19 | CASSAQQGYEQYF | TGTGCCAGTAGTGCCCAACAGGGTTACGAGCAGTACTTC
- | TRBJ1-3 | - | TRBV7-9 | CASSPLPRLNTIYF | TGTGCCAGCAGCCCACTTCCGAGGTTGAACACCATATATTTT
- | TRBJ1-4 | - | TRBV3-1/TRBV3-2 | CASSQVGIVSSEKLFF | TGTGCCAGCAGCCAAGTGGGCATAGTATCCTCTGAAAAACTGTTTTTT
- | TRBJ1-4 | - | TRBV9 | CASSPGVTWEKLFF | TGTGCCAGCAGCCCAGGGGTTACCTGGGAAAAACTGTTTTTT
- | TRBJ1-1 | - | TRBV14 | CASSQGGTTEAFF | TGTGCCAGCAGCCAAGGAGGGACAACTGAAGCTTTCTTT
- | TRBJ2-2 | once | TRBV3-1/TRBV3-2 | CASSQFSAGELFF | TGTGCCAGCAGCCAATTTAGCGCCGGGGAGCTGTTTTTT
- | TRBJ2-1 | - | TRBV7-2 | CASSLGTTLVNEQFF | TGTGCCAGCAGCTTAGGGACTACCCTGGTGAATGAGCAGTTCTTC
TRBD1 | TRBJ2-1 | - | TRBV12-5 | CASGDRGYNEQFF | TGTGCTAGTGGTGACAGGGGTTACAATGAGCAGTTCTTC
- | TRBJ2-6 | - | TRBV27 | CASSFSSGANVLTF | TGTGCCAGCAGTTTTTCGTCTGGGGCCAACGTCCTGACTTTC
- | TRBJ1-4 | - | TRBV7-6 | CASSLIFGGGSGEKLFF | TGTGCCAGCAGCTTAATATTTGGAGGAGGGTCAGGAGAAAAACTGTTTTTT
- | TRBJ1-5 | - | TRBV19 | CASSIAQGQQPQHF | TGTGCCAGTAGTATAGCCCAGGGACAACAGCCCCAGCATTTT
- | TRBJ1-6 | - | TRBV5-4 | CASSSDSVYNSPLHF | TGTGCCAGCAGCTCAGACAGCGTCTATAATTCACCCCTCCACTTT
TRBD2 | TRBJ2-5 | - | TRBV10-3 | CAIMGSGRETQYF | TGTGCCATCATGGGTAGCGGGAGGGAGACCCAGTACTTC
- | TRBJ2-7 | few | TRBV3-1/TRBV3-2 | CASSQLQGGLSEQYF | TGTGCCAGCAGCCAACTGCAGGGGGGCCTCTCCGAGCAGTACTTC
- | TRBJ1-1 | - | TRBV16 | CASSQSAGEGTEAFF | TGTGCCAGCAGCCAATCAGCAGGGGAGGGCACTGAAGCTTTCTTT
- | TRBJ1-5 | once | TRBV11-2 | CASSLDRGMQPQHF | TGTGCCAGCAGCTTAGATCGGGGGATGCAGCCCCAGCATTTT
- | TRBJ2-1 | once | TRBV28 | CASSLSGWGLGNEQFF | TGTGCCAGCAGTCTCTCGGGGTGGGGTTTGGGGAATGAGCAGTTCTTC
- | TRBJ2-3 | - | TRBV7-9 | CASSLGQPDTQYF | TGTGCCAGCAGCTTGGGGCAACCAGATACGCAGTATTTT
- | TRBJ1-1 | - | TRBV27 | CASSFTGLNTEAFF | TGTGCCAGCAGTTTTACGGGATTGAACACTGAAGCTTTCTTT
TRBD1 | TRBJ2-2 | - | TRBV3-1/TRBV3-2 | CASSQRTGGIGELFF | TGTGCCAGCAGCCAGAGGACAGGGGGAATCGGGGAGCTGTTTTTT
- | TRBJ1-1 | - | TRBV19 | CASSPHTGLEPRRAFF | TGTGCCAGTAGTCCCCACACAGGGCTGGAGCCACGGAGAGCTTTCTTT
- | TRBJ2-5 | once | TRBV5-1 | CASSLGGGETQYF | TGCGCCAGCAGCTTGGGAGGCGGGGAGACCCAGTACTTC
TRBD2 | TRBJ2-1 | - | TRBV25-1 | CASGGLAGGSGEQFF | TGTGCCAGCGGGGGGCTAGCGGGAGGGTCAGGTGAGCAGTTCTTC
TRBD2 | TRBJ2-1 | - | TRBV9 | CASSAYQTSGSYNEQFF | TGTGCCAGCAGCGCATATCAGACTAGCGGGAGCTACAATGAGCAGTTCTTC
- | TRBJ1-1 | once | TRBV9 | CASSVARRGNTEAFF | TGTGCCAGCAGCGTAGCCAGAAGAGGGAACACTGAAGCTTTCTTT